Listed below are T cell receptor beta chains from one sample, sequenced in a study of blood T cell repertoires in COVID-19. Using immunoSEQ multiplex PCR, the repertoire was profiled, and TCRdb retains in-frame clones only, with some absent. The sample includes approximately 180,000 clones, around nine tenths of them seen just once. Sequenced sample: peripheral blood. The receptors come from a man aged 60 to 75 with active or convalescent COVID-19. Both conserved end residues are part of each CDR3. Each record gives: J gene, V gene, CDR3 protein.

TRBJ2-7 | TRBV19 | CASSSYFGQSNYEQYF
TRBJ1-4 | TRBV11-2 | CASSQMEKLFF
TRBJ1-1 | TRBV4-2 | CASSQDGGGQVNTEAFF
TRBJ1-2 | TRBV5-6 | CASSSPDRGIRGYTF
TRBJ2-3 | TRBV4-2 | CASSQGQGRTDTQYF
TRBJ2-5 | TRBV2 | CASSEGGGLTTQYF
TRBJ2-5 | TRBV5-1 | CASSLGVAGGRRETQYF
TRBJ2-3 | TRBV7-9 | CASTVSGSTDTQYF
TRBJ2-6 | TRBV3-1/TRBV3-2 | CASSQPSGGQGSSGANVLTF
TRBJ2-3 | TRBV7-2 | CASSLGGRRGRTDTQYF
TRBJ2-1 | TRBV7-2 | CASSLAWAAEHEQFF
TRBJ1-2 | TRBV14 | CASSQDIGGGYTF
TRBJ1-1 | TRBV6-5 | CASSSGQPPTEAFF
TRBJ1-1 | TRBV5-1 | CASSPSISGYAEAFF
TRBJ1-2 | TRBV6-5 | CASSYSVGAGGYTF
TRBJ2-1 | TRBV9 | CASSEAGTNNEQFF
TRBJ2-7 | TRBV25-1 | CASSRRGFEQYF
TRBJ2-3 | TRBV6-5 | CASSYKTSGPTDTQYF
TRBJ1-2 | TRBV2 | CASSGVRTGYGYTF
TRBJ2-3 | TRBV5-1 | CASSSQGLSTDTQYF
TRBJ2-7 | TRBV6-5 | CASSVGGESSGLGF
TRBJ2-7 | TRBV24-1 | CATRALAGATYEQYF
TRBJ2-2 | TRBV7-6 | CASSISGGRNTGELFF
TRBJ2-5 | TRBV7-9 | CASSQGGTQYF
TRBJ1-3 | TRBV6-5 | CASSQPGASGNTIYF
TRBJ2-7 | TRBV3-1/TRBV3-2 | CASSSGTGGYEQYF
TRBJ2-3 | TRBV14 | CASSQTGADTQYF
TRBJ2-6 | TRBV4-1 | CASSQGTSSGANVLTF
TRBJ2-5 | TRBV10-3 | CAIGTSGGVSFGETQYF
TRBJ1-3 | TRBV30 | CAWRTGDSGNTIYF
TRBJ1-1 | TRBV28 | CASSREGSSMNTEAFF
TRBJ1-1 | TRBV11-2 | CASSLLTEAFF
TRBJ1-1 | TRBV21-1 | CASTSDAGETEAFF
TRBJ2-3 | TRBV9 | CASSVYNTGDTQYF
TRBJ2-5 | TRBV14 | CASSQLQGAEETQYF
TRBJ1-2 | TRBV21-1 | CASSKGSGLLNYGYTF
TRBJ1-2 | TRBV6-5 | CASSYNRVNYGYTF
TRBJ1-3 | TRBV6-5 | CASSYDTGNTIYF
TRBJ2-1 | TRBV5-4 | CASSAASGGFYNEQFF
TRBJ2-4 | TRBV12-5 | CASGLVLGQGKNIQYF
TRBJ2-1 | TRBV10-1 | CASSDRGGSSYNEQFF
TRBJ2-1 | TRBV10-3 | CAISESTGGPNEQFF
TRBJ2-2 | TRBV6-6 | CASNSGGATGELFF